The clone carrying this TCR beta chain was seen a few times. Trimming pared 5 bases from V and 4 bases from J, leaving 6 bases between. The CDR3 has 13 residues. In germline, CDR1 is SEHNR, CDR2 FQNEAQ (reference sequence). Source study methods: Reference gene primer amplification gave estimated nucleated cell counts. TCRdb keeps only in-frame clones here, not all; method: immunoSEQ multiplex PCR. V and J calls and clone size come straight from that table; D and trimming were deduced from the DNA. This table holds 120,000 or so clones, around four fifths found once. This record belongs to a study of blood T cell repertoires in COVID-19. About the research overall: The United States, Italy and Spain provided the acute and convalescent COVID-19 samples. PBMCs, B-cell-depleted T cells, or T cells provided the cDNA or gDNA that made up the material.

The specimen sequenced was peripheral blood. V usage is TRBV7-9 and J usage is TRBJ1-6; D remains ambiguous. The source of this sequence is a woman in her sixties with acute or convalescent COVID-19. In nucleotides, the CDR3 is TGTGCCAGCAGCGATCAGTATAATTCACCCCTCCACTTT. It yields the protein CASSDQYNSPLHF.